The clone carrying this T cell receptor beta chain came up a few times. The target antigen is unknown. MiXCR was run by TCRdb on the reads, yielding one entry per CDR3 protein. The sample lists roughly 150,000 distinct CDR3 sequences; roughly 20% were seen once. The sample belongs to a study of T cell repertoires in cytomegalovirus infection. J gave up 3 bases and V 2 bases, and 7 bases lay outside the gene matches. CDR3 length equals 16 residues. Germline V gives CDR1 SEHNR, CDR2 FQNEAQ (reference sequence). The sample was CD8+ T cells from cultured PBMCs, taken from culture after CMV antigen stimulation. The chain couples TRBV7-9 to TRBJ2-7, with 10 positions matching TRBD1. This TCR was sampled from a human donor in good health (CMV status not recorded). Some clones in this sample may be carry-over from other donors' samples. CDR3 loop: CASSLSRDRGLYEQYF. CDR3 DNA: TGTGCCAGCAGCTTATCACGCGACAGGGGGCTCTACGAGCAGTACTTC.